Shown below are 29 T cell receptor beta chains from a single sample sequenced in a study. TCRdb re-analysed the 5' RACE reads in MiXCR, keeping a single row per CDR3 protein. The sample shows about 55,000 distinct CDR3 sequences, about 15% of them seen only once. The sequencing sample was made of naive CD4+ T cells sorted from blood. Subset meaning: naive CD4+ T cells, CD4+CD45RA+CD25-. All receptors derive from a female donor with breast cancer.

This clonotype came up a few times. This chain joins TRBV20-1 and TRBJ2-7; 8 bases are a match to TRBD1. The J segment lost 2 bases and the V segment lost 1 base, leaving 16 bases of the junction unmatched. Per the germline V gene, CDR1 is DFQATT and CDR2 is SNEGSKA (reference sequence). The CDR3 is 18 amino acids. CDR3 nucleotides: TGCAGTGCTAGAGTACACATTAGGCCTGGACAGGGCGCCTACGAGCAGTACTTC. Its translation: CSARVHIRPGQGAYEQYF.

This clonotype was seen many times. The rearrangement joins TRBV20-1 to TRBJ2-7; tentatively, D is TRBD2 (5 bases). From germline, CDR1 is DFQATT and CDR2 SNEGSKA (reference sequence). Trimming removed 6 bases from V and 0 bases from J, with 12 bases in between. There are 13 residues in the CDR3. CDR3 nucleotide sequence: TGCAGTGCCGCGGGCTTGAGCTCCTACGAGCAGTACTTC. Protein sequence: CSAAGLSSYEQYF.

In its sample, this clonotype was seen many times. The chain employs TRBV5-1 and TRBJ2-5, with TRBD1 matching 9 bases. This CDR3 region has 15 residues. Germline V gene lookup returns CDR1 SGHRS and CDR2 YFSETQ. V lost 4 bases to trimming and J lost 4 bases; unmatched junction nucleotides: 8. For the CDR3, the DNA is TGCGCCAGCAGCCCCGCTGACAGGGGGGGAGAGACCCAGTACTTC. This sequence encodes CASSPADRGGETQYF.

Regarding this clonotype: The junction and the germline gene differ at one end; a read error may be behind it. The chain links TRBV4-2 to TRBJ1-4; D is perhaps TRBD1 (5 bases). The CDR3 consists of 15 residues. Germline CDR1 is LGHNA and CDR2 is YNFKEQ. The CDR3: CANSQDWGINEKLFF. Written as DNA, the CDR3 is TGTGCCAACAGCCAAGATTGGGGGATTAATGAAAAACTGTTTTTT.

The chain recombines TRBV29-1 with TRBJ2-3; 8 bases are shared with TRBD2. Germline loops: CDR1 SQVTM, CDR2 ANQGSEA. The CDR3 loop spans 13 amino acids. With 7 bases clipped from V and 9 bases from J, the junction kept 12 bases outside the gene matches. CDR3 protein: CSATSAVPGTQYF. In DNA form, the CDR3 reads TGCAGCGCGACTAGCGCGGTCCCGGGGACGCAGTATTTT.

The chain carries TRBV2 and TRBJ2-5; 8 bases align to TRBD2. The V segment lost 1 base and the J segment 5 bases; nucleotides outside the gene matches: 6. Germline-derived CDR1 and CDR2 are SNHLY and FYNNEI. This CDR3 region has 15 residues. DNA of the CDR3: TGTGCCAGCAGTGAAGACGGGACTAGGGGGGAGACCCAGTACTTC. Protein product: CASSEDGTRGETQYF.

This clonotype was found many times. The chain links TRBV6-5 to TRBJ2-3; D gene unclear. The length of the CDR3 is 13 residues. V lost 2 bases and J 5 bases, leaving 8 bases between the germline ends. CDR1 MNHEY and CDR2 SVGAGI come from the germline V gene. The CDR3, as DNA: TGTGCCAGCAGTTACCAGCCCGGAGATACGCAGTATTTT. It yields the protein CASSYQPGDTQYF.

This clonotype turned up a few times. Because the CDR3 is missing its conserved closing phenylalanine or tryptophan, this is likely a read error. The chain uses TRBV6-5 and TRBJ2-3, with D tentatively TRBD2 (5 bases). The V end lost 0 bases, the J end lost 2 bases, and 12 bases lay between the germline ends. From germline, CDR1 is MNHEY and CDR2 SVGAGI. The CDR3 is 16 residues long. The CDR3 loop reads CASSYSRTPNTDTQYL. In DNA form, the CDR3 reads TGTGCCAGCAGTTACTCGAGGACTCCGAACACAGATACGCAGTATCTT.

CDR3 sequence: CASSQAAPGLLYGYTF. CDR3 DNA sequence: TGCGCCAGCAGCCAAGCAGCCCCAGGGCTCCTCTATGGCTACACCTTC. This chain joins TRBV4-3 and TRBJ1-2; a possible D gene is TRBD1 (5 bases). This CDR3 is built from 16 residues. CDR1 and CDR2 from the germline V gene are LGHNA and YSLEER. Trimming took 1 base from V and 4 from J, leaving 16 bases between them.

There are many counts of this clonotype. The V and J genes are TRBV20-1 and TRBJ2-6, with D tentatively TRBD1 or TRBD2 (5 bases each). CDR1 and CDR2 (germline): DFQATT, SNEGSKA (reference sequence). V lost 7 bases and J 1 base, leaving 17 bases between the germline ends. This CDR3 spans 16 amino acids. CDR3 bases: TGCAGTGTGCCGGGGCGTGCGCATTCTGGGGCCAACGTCCTGACTTTC. Translated: CSVPGRAHSGANVLTF.

The chain couples TRBV4-3 to TRBJ2-3, with D perhaps TRBD1 (6 bases). The CDR3 has 17 residues. The germline V gene has CDR1 LGHNA and CDR2 YSLEER. Trimming removed 0 bases from V and 3 bases from J, with 16 bases in between. CDR3 region: CASSQEEGRGATDTQYF. DNA of the CDR3: TGCGCCAGCAGCCAAGAAGAGGGCAGGGGTGCAACAGATACGCAGTATTTT.

CDR3 in DNA: TGCAGTGCCCAATACGGACAGGCCAACACCGGGGAGCTGTTTTTT. Amino acids: CSAQYGQANTGELFF. The V call is TRBV20-1, the J call TRBJ2-2; TRBD1 matches at 7 bases. With V trimmed by 6 bases and J by 2 bases, 9 bases remained unmatched. CDR1 is DFQATT and CDR2 is SNEGSKA in the germline V gene (reference sequence). The CDR3 sequence is 15 residues long.

The rearrangement links TRBV5-1 to TRBJ2-3; tentative D call: TRBD2 (6 bases). Trimming cost V 0 bases and J 3 bases, with 17 bases left between them. From germline, CDR1 is SGHRS and CDR2 YFSETQ. This CDR3 region has 17 residues. The CDR3 coding sequence is TGCGCCAGCAGCTTGGAAGGGCTAGGCGGGGCAACAGATACGCAGTATTTT. Residues: CASSLEGLGGATDTQYF.

The chain combines TRBV20-1 with TRBJ2-1; TRBD1 agrees at 9 bases. The CDR3 consists of 15 residues. The V gene end was trimmed by 8 bases and the J gene end by 5 bases; junction bases not matched to a gene: 13. CDR1 is DFQATT and CDR2 is SNEGSKA in the germline V gene (reference sequence). CDR3 in amino acids: CSFLSGTGRNNEQFF. The DNA for the CDR3 is TGCAGTTTTTTATCCGGGACAGGGCGAAACAATGAGCAGTTCTTC.

Ten or more counts support this clonotype. This chain joins TRBV5-1 and TRBJ2-3, with D unclear. Trimming took off 4 bases at V and 6 bases at J, with 15 bases between the two ends. This CDR3 spans 14 amino acids. Germline lookup yields CDR1 SGHRS and CDR2 YFSETQ. The CDR3 DNA is TGCGCCAGCAGCCTCGGTGGGGTAGCCGATACGCAGTATTTT. This codes for CASSLGGVADTQYF. The whole variable domain, filled in from reference TRBV5-1 and TRBJ2-3, reads KAGVTQTPRYLIKTRGQQVTLSCSPISGHRSVSWYQQTPGQGLQFLFEYFSETQRNKGNFPGRFSGRQFSNSRSEMNVSTLELGDSALYLCASSLGGVADTQYFGPGTRLTVL.

This clonotype was detected only a few times. The chain links TRBV12-3 or TRBV12-4 to TRBJ2-1; possibly TRBD2 for D (5 bases). The V end lost 6 bases, the J end lost 0 bases, and 12 bases lay between the germline ends. The CDR3 sequence is 15 residues long. CDR3 in DNA: TGTGCCAGCAGACTTAGCGCGAGCTCCTACAATGAGCAGTTCTTC. This encodes CASRLSASSYNEQFF.

This clonotype was found a few times. The chain employs TRBV5-1 and TRBJ1-5, with unresolved D. Trimming took 4 bases from V and 7 from J, leaving 12 bases between them. The length of the CDR3 is 13 residues. Germline CDR1 and CDR2: SGHRS and YFSETQ. The CDR3 sequence is CASSPDPAQPQHF. CDR3 coding DNA: TGCGCCAGCAGCCCGGATCCGGCCCAGCCCCAGCATTTT. Full variable domain (missing parts from reference TRBV5-1 and TRBJ1-5): KAGVTQTPRYLIKTRGQQVTLSCSPISGHRSVSWYQQTPGQGLQFLFEYFSETQRNKGNFPGRFSGRQFSNSRSEMNVSTLELGDSALYLCASSPDPAQPQHFGDGTRLSIL.

J is TRBJ2-1 and V is TRBV12-3 or TRBV12-4; 9 nucleotides agree with TRBD2. Trimming took 3 bases from V and 8 from J; bases not matched to a gene: 8. The CDR3 totals 15 residues. CDR3 region: CASSFLSGSLDEQFF. CDR3 nucleotide sequence: TGTGCCAGCAGTTTCCTTAGCGGGAGTCTGGATGAGCAGTTCTTC.

With regard to this clonotype: Compared with germline, one end of the junction differs, possibly owing to a read error. This sequence joins TRBV5-1 and TRBJ2-5; the D gene is possibly TRBD1 (5 bases). The CDR3 covers 14 residues. Per the germline V gene, CDR1 is SGHRS and CDR2 is YFSETQ. This chain's CDR3 is CASSLEGWGETQHF. As DNA, the CDR3 is TGCGCCAGCAGCTTGGAGGGTTGGGGCGAGACCCAGCACTTC.

The chain employs TRBV30 and TRBJ2-7; 9 bases are a match to TRBD2. Trimming removed 2 bases from V and 9 bases from J; junction bases left unmatched: 14. The V gene's germline CDR1 is GTSNPN and CDR2 SVGIG (reference sequence). The CDR3 has 15 residues. The CDR3 protein is CAWSPLAGLSSAQYF. In DNA, the CDR3 is TGTGCCTGGAGTCCCCTAGCGGGACTCTCGTCGGCGCAGTACTTC.

This clonotype was counted at least ten times. The V gene is TRBV10-2, the J gene TRBJ2-7; D possibly matches TRBD1 or TRBD2 (5 bases each). From germline, CDR1 is WSHSY and CDR2 SAAADI. This CDR3 has 11 residues. V was pared by 6 bases and J by 3 bases, with 6 bases between. For the CDR3, the DNA is TGCGCCAGCAGGGGGGTCTACGAGCAGTACTTC. It specifies CASRGVYEQYF.

This clonotype was seen only a few times. The chain employs TRBV11-3 and TRBJ2-1; D perhaps matches TRBD2 (6 bases). Looked up from germline, CDR1 is SGHNT and CDR2 is YENEEA. The V end lost 1 base, the J end lost 14 bases, and 15 bases lay between the germline ends. CDR3 size: 13 residues. The CDR3 DNA reads TGTGCCAGCAGCTTAGCCCCCGCACGCGGGGAGTTCTTC. Translating it yields CASSLAPARGEFF.

The table lists this clonotype with many counts. The V and J genes are TRBV5-1 and TRBJ2-3, with TRBD2 matching 8 bases. CDR3 size: 15 residues. Germline V gives CDR1 SGHRS, CDR2 YFSETQ. J lost 5 bases, V lost 4 bases, and 9 bases had no gene match. The CDR3 coding sequence is TGCGCCAGCAGCCTGCGGGGGGCACGGGGAGATACGCAGTATTTT. This gives the protein CASSLRGARGDTQYF.

The rearrangement uses TRBV6-2 or TRBV6-3 and TRBJ1-5; D is unclear. Trimming cost V 7 bases and J 4 bases, with 8 bases left between them. The CDR3 contains 12 residues. CDR1 and CDR2 from the germline V gene are MNHEY and SVGEGT. CDR3 region: CASTEGNQPQHF. The CDR3 DNA reads as TGTGCCAGCACGGAAGGGAATCAGCCCCAGCATTTT.

The rearrangement uses TRBV2 and TRBJ1-6; 8 nucleotides match TRBD1. This CDR3 has 13 amino acids. J gave up 7 bases and V 6 bases, and 2 bases lay outside the gene matches. Germline V lookup: CDR1 SNHLY, CDR2 FYNNEI. The CDR3 DNA sequence: TGTGCCAGCAGGGGACAGGAGAATTCACCCCTCCACTTT. Residues: CASRGQENSPLHF.

Only a few counts were recorded for this clonotype. This sequence joins TRBV29-1 and TRBJ2-3; 13 bases are a match to TRBD2. This CDR3 comprises 15 residues. The V gene end was trimmed by 4 bases and the J gene end by 1 base; junction bases not matched to a gene: 2. Germline V CDR1 and CDR2: SQVTM, ANQGSEA. CDR3 nucleotides: TGCAGCGTTGTGACTAGCGGGGGGCGCACAGATACGCAGTATTTT. Protein sequence: CSVVTSGGRTDTQYF.

This clonotype was counted between two and nine times. The genes are TRBV12-3 or TRBV12-4 and TRBJ2-5; TRBD2 aligns across 13 bases. This CDR3 contains 16 residues. J gave up 4 bases and V 6 bases, and 8 bases lay outside the gene matches. CDR3 loop: CASRAPGTSGTETQYF. In DNA form, the CDR3 reads TGTGCCAGCAGGGCCCCCGGGACTAGCGGGACAGAGACCCAGTACTTC.

The rearrangement uses TRBV7-2 and TRBJ1-2; D may be TRBD1 (6 bases). Trimming removed 2 bases at V and 8 bases at J, with 18 bases between. Germline lookup yields CDR1 SGHTA and CDR2 FQGNSA. The CDR3 is 15 amino acids. CDR3 sequence: CASSLRAAGEGGYTF. The CDR3 DNA reads TGTGCCAGCAGCTTAAGAGCGGCAGGGGAGGGCGGCTACACCTTC.

The CDR3 DNA sequence: TGTGCCAGCAGCTTCATTCCGGGACAGGGCTATGGCTACACCTTC. This gives the protein CASSFIPGQGYGYTF. The rearrangement uses TRBV7-9 and TRBJ1-2, with 9 bases identical to TRBD1. V lost 3 bases to trimming and J lost 4 bases; unmatched junction nucleotides: 6. Germline V gives CDR1 SEHNR, CDR2 FQNEAQ (reference sequence). The length of the CDR3 is 15 residues.